The 2 T cell receptor beta chains presented below share a single source sample, sequenced in a study of CD8 T cells in ankylosing spondylitis. Overall study results and limits: A TCR beta motif made of several highly homologous variants seemed typical of ankylosing spondylitis blood.

TCRdb independently ran MiXCR on the 5' RACE reads; one entry per CDR3 protein. The repertoire holds about 220,000 distinct CDR3 sequences, with around 19% as singletons. The antigens of these receptors remain unknown. Material for sequencing was blood, either unsorted or a sorted T cell fraction (not recorded which). Source of these receptors: a male donor with ankylosing spondylitis.

This clonotype was seen many times. The gene calls are TRBV12-3 or TRBV12-4 and TRBJ2-5, with D hard to call. The CDR3 is 13 amino acids. V was trimmed by 4 bases and J by 5 bases, leaving 11 bases between them. CDR3: CASSSLAPETQYF. Written as DNA, the CDR3 is TGTGCCAGCAGTTCTCTGGCTCCGGAGACCCAGTACTTC.

This rearrangement joins TRBV30 to TRBJ2-1, with unresolved D. The CDR3 runs 11 residues. Between the trimmed V and J ends, which lost 0 bases and 10 bases, there was a span of 7 bases. Germline lookup yields CDR1 GTSNPN and CDR2 SVGIG (reference sequence). In nucleotides, the CDR3 is TGTGCCTGGAGTGTATCGCGCGAGCAGTTCTTC. Translation gives CAWSVSREQFF.